A single sample is the source of the 28 T cell receptor beta chains below, sequenced in a study of cytomegalovirus exposure and HLA in healthy donors. Amplification used 60 Vbeta primers and 13 Jbeta primers. Sequencing used immunoSEQ multiplex PCR; TCRdb keeps in-frame clones, though not all of them. The table shows about 160,000 clones, with approximately 80% occurring only once. The specimen was PBMCs. These receptors came from a man younger than 45 in good health and CMV-seronegative.

The chain links TRBV5-5 to TRBJ1-1, with TRBD1 matching over 7 bases. Germline V CDR1 and CDR2: SGHKS, YYEKEE (reference sequence). V lost 4 bases to trimming and J lost 0 bases; unmatched junction nucleotides: 6. The CDR3 covers 15 residues. CDR3: CASSPRGQVNTEAFF. In DNA form, the CDR3 reads TGTGCCAGCAGCCCCCGAGGACAGGTGAACACTGAAGCTTTCTTT.

The V call is TRBV6-5, the J call TRBJ1-2; TRBD1 matches 7 bases. The germline CDR1 and CDR2 sequences are MNHEY and SVGAGI. Trimming removed 5 bases from V and 3 bases from J; junction bases left unmatched: 3. The CDR3 spans 13 residues. The CDR3 nucleotides read TGTGCCAGCAGTCGTGACAGGGACTATGGCTACACCTTC. Amino acids: CASSRDRDYGYTF.

The V gene is TRBV10-3, the J gene TRBJ2-5; 16 bases fit TRBD2. The V and J ends lost 2 bases and 5 bases, in that order; junction bases with no gene match: 8. The germline CDR1 and CDR2 sequences are ENHRY and SYGVKD. CDR3 length: 18 amino acids. As DNA, the CDR3 is TGTGCCATCAGTGAGGTTGGGACTAGCGGGGGGGCCTTGGAGACCCAGTACTTC. This gives the protein CAISEVGTSGGALETQYF.

CDR3 loop: CASLRDRGSLNTEAFF. The CDR3 DNA is TGTGCCAGTCTCCGGGACAGGGGAAGTTTGAACACTGAAGCTTTCTTT. The genes are TRBV19 and TRBJ1-1, with TRBD1 matching over 10 bases. Losses at the gene ends were 8 bases for V and 0 bases for J; bases not matched to a gene: 9. This CDR3 has 16 amino acids. CDR1 is LNHDA and CDR2 is SQIVND in the germline V gene (reference sequence).

The V and J genes are TRBV27 and TRBJ2-4, with D possibly TRBD2 on 5 matching bases. This CDR3 is built from 17 residues. V lost 2 bases and J lost 2, with 16 bases in between. The germline gives CDR1 MNHEY, CDR2 SMNVEV (reference sequence). The CDR3 spells CASSLRGPNRSKNIQYF. CDR3 bases: TGTGCCAGCAGTTTAAGAGGGCCTAATCGGTCCAAAAACATTCAGTACTTC.

The chain links TRBV6-6 to TRBJ2-2, with 8 bases fitting TRBD1. V was clipped by 0 bases and J by 6 bases; unmatched bases: 6. Germline assignment: CDR1 MNHNY and CDR2 SVGAGI (reference sequence). The CDR3 runs 16 residues. CDR3 sequence: CASSYSETGVPGELFF. CDR3 DNA: TGTGCCAGCAGTTACTCGGAGACAGGGGTTCCCGGGGAGCTGTTTTTT.

The V call is TRBV7-2, the J call TRBJ1-1, with D perhaps matching TRBD1 (6 bases). This CDR3 spans 14 amino acids. With 5 bases removed from V and 5 bases from J, the gap between germline ends came to 15 bases. Germline V gene sequence: CDR1 SGHTA, CDR2 FQGNSA. The CDR3 protein is CASSVTTGWTEAFF. The CDR3, as DNA: TGTGCCAGCAGCGTCACAACAGGGTGGACTGAAGCTTTCTTT.

The CDR3 DNA reads TGTGCCAGCAGTATCCTAGCGGGATACGAGCAGTACTTC. Residues: CASSILAGYEQYF. The chain combines TRBV28 with TRBJ2-7; 9 positions agree with TRBD2. The CDR3 has 13 amino acids. Losses at the gene ends were 5 bases for V and 4 bases for J; bases not matched to a gene: 3. Germline V CDR1 and CDR2: MDHEN, SYDVKM. The whole variable domain, filled in from reference TRBV28 and TRBJ2-7, reads DVKVTQSSRYLVKRTGEKVFLECVQDMDHENMFWYRQDPGLGLRLIYFSYDVKMKEKGDIPEGYSVSREKKERFSLILESASTNQTSMYLCASSILAGYEQYFGPGTRLTVT.

J is TRBJ1-2 and V is TRBV7-8, with 7 bases fitting TRBD1. Germline CDR1 SGHVS, CDR2 FQNEAQ. With 1 base clipped from V and 0 bases from J, the junction kept 5 bases outside the gene matches. CDR3 length: 16 amino acids. The CDR3 DNA is TGTGCCAGCAGCTTAGGACAGGGAAAGACTAACTATGGCTACACCTTC. Protein: CASSLGQGKTNYGYTF.

The genes are TRBV9 and TRBJ1-1; 8 bases align to TRBD1. J gave up 0 bases and V 2 bases, and 6 bases lay outside the gene matches. This CDR3 comprises 16 residues. Germline V gives CDR1 SGDLS, CDR2 YYNGEE. The CDR3 nucleotides read TGTGCCAGCAGCGTTGGGCCAGGGGGCATGAACACTGAAGCTTTCTTT. It translates to CASSVGPGGMNTEAFF.

The rearrangement uses TRBV21-1 and TRBJ2-2; TRBD1 was called by the table and not checked on the DNA. TRBV21-1 is listed as a pseudogene. The CDR3 runs 15 residues. The CDR3 here is CASSKEQGNTGELFF. CDR3 bases: TGTGCCAGCAGCAAAGAACAGGGGAACACCGGGGAGCTGTTTTTT.

The chain couples TRBV7-9 to TRBJ2-2; 10 bases agree with TRBD2. The germline V gene encodes CDR1 SEHNR and CDR2 FQNEAQ (reference sequence). This CDR3 has 16 residues. J lost 1 base, V lost 4 bases, and 3 bases had no gene match. In DNA, the CDR3 is TGTGCCAGCAGCTCGCGACTAGCGGGGAACACCGGGGAGCTGTTTTTT. Translation: CASSSRLAGNTGELFF. The variable domain in full, with the rest retrieved from reference TRBV7-9 and TRBJ2-2, is DTGVSQNPRHKITKRGQNVTFRCDPISEHNRLYWYRQTLGQGPEFLTYFQNEAQLEKSRLLSDRFSAERPKGSFSTLEIQRTEQGDSAMYLCASSSRLAGNTGELFFGEGSRLTVL.

The V call is TRBV27, the J call TRBJ2-2; 8 bases match TRBD2. The V segment lost 2 bases and the J segment 7 bases; nucleotides outside the gene matches: 21. The germline gives CDR1 MNHEY, CDR2 SMNVEV (reference sequence). The CDR3 consists of 20 residues. The CDR3: CASSLNPSGEAGAGSGELFF. For the CDR3, the DNA is TGTGCCAGCAGTTTAAACCCCTCCGGCGAAGCGGGGGCCGGTAGCGGGGAGCTGTTTTTT.

The genes are TRBV2 and TRBJ1-6; tentative D call: TRBD1 (6 bases). Germline CDR1 SNHLY, CDR2 FYNNEI. The CDR3 covers 12 residues. Between the trimmed V and J ends, which lost 8 bases and 8 bases, there was a span of 10 bases. CDR3 region: CASEQGDSPLHF. The CDR3 DNA reads TGTGCCAGCGAACAGGGAGATTCACCCCTCCACTTT.

The chain has TRBV19 and TRBJ1-2; TRBD1 aligns across 7 bases. Losses at the gene ends were 6 bases for V and 3 bases for J; bases not matched to a gene: 4. The CDR3 has 13 amino acids. The germline CDR1 and CDR2 sequences are LNHDA and SQIVND (reference sequence). Here the CDR3 DNA reads TGTGCCAGTAGGAGACAGGGATACTATGGCTACACCTTC. It encodes CASRRQGYYGYTF.

The J gene is TRBJ1-2, the V gene TRBV28; the D is unclear. The germline V gene has CDR1 MDHEN and CDR2 SYDVKM. This CDR3 region has 15 residues. Trimming shortened V by 6 bases and J by 5 bases, and 19 bases separated the two germline ends. CDR3 sequence reads: CASRLPGTSFYGYTF. CDR3 nucleotide sequence: TGTGCCAGCAGACTTCCTGGTACGAGTTTTTATGGCTACACCTTC.

The CDR3 here is CASFGLGQGIDYGYTF. CDR3 bases: TGTGCCAGCTTTGGGTTGGGACAGGGAATCGACTATGGCTACACCTTC. The chain has TRBV13 and TRBJ1-2, with TRBD1 matching 9 bases. V lost 8 bases, J lost 3 bases, and 13 bases stayed unmatched. This CDR3 comprises 16 residues. Germline-derived CDR1 and CDR2 are PRHDT and FYEKMQ (reference sequence).

Points on this clone: In the same sample, other DNA sequences code for this CDR3. The CDR3 DNA is TGTGCCAGCAGCTTAGATTGGGCATATGGGAACACCGGGGAGCTGTTTTTT. Its translation is CASSLDWAYGNTGELFF. The chain carries TRBV11-3 and TRBJ2-2; unclear D gene. The CDR3 covers 17 residues. Germline values: CDR1 SGHNT, CDR2 YENEEA. Trimming cost V 0 bases and J 1 base, with 12 bases left between them.

V usage is TRBV12-5 and J usage is TRBJ2-1; a possible D gene is TRBD2 (5 bases). CDR1 and CDR2 (germline): LGHNT, FRNRAP. The CDR3 has 16 residues. Between the trimmed V and J ends, which lost 0 bases and 2 bases, there was a span of 11 bases. This CDR3 reads CASGLVLGSTYNEQFF. As DNA, the CDR3 is TGTGCTAGTGGTTTGGTACTAGGGAGTACCTACAATGAGCAGTTCTTC.

The rearrangement uses TRBV7-8 and TRBJ2-1; D possibly corresponds to TRBD2 (5 bases). Germline CDR1 and CDR2: SGHVS and FQNEAQ. Trimming shortened V by 5 bases and J by 9 bases, and 17 bases separated the two germline ends. This CDR3 is built from 14 residues. CDR3 DNA sequence: TGTGCCAGCAGCCTACTAGTTCGGGTGGGTGAGCAGTTCTTC. Residues: CASSLLVRVGEQFF.

V is TRBV27 and J is TRBJ2-2; 14 bases fit TRBD2. With 6 bases clipped from V and 7 bases from J, the junction kept 13 bases outside the gene matches. This CDR3 spans 18 amino acids. Germline V gene lookup returns CDR1 MNHEY and CDR2 SMNVEV (reference sequence). The CDR3 here is CASRLTSGRAVGGGELFF. The CDR3, as DNA: TGTGCCAGCAGACTGACTAGCGGGAGGGCCGTAGGGGGCGGGGAGCTGTTTTTT.

The chain combines TRBV28 with TRBJ1-4, with unresolved D. V was clipped by 7 bases and J by 10 bases, with 16 bases between them. The germline V gene encodes CDR1 MDHEN and CDR2 SYDVKM. The length of the CDR3 is 13 residues. CDR3 region: CASKFSPPGKLFF. CDR3 sequence (DNA): TGTGCCAGCAAGTTTAGCCCCCCGGGAAAACTGTTTTTT.

The chain links TRBV6-5 to TRBJ2-7, with D possibly TRBD2 on 7 matching bases. V lost 5 bases and J 4 bases, leaving 12 bases between the germline ends. Germline V gene lookup returns CDR1 MNHEY and CDR2 SVGAGI. CDR3 length equals 13 residues. The CDR3 region has the DNA TGTGCCAGCAGTCGGAGGGGGGGGTACGAGCAGTACTTC. Translating gives CASSRRGGYEQYF.

The chain combines TRBV5-1 with TRBJ1-1, with 11 bases lining up with TRBD1. With V trimmed by 1 base and J by 2 bases, 7 bases remained unmatched. CDR3 length: 17 amino acids. Per germline, CDR1 SGHRS and CDR2 YFSETQ. CDR3 protein: CASSLFGTGGTNTEAFF. CDR3 bases: TGCGCCAGCAGCTTGTTTGGGACAGGGGGAACTAACACTGAAGCTTTCTTT.

This clone was detected only a few times. The chain couples TRBV30 to TRBJ1-5; D is unresolved. CDR3 length: 15 residues. V was cut by 0 bases and J by 3 bases, with 12 bases left in between. Germline V CDR1 and CDR2: GTSNPN, SVGIG (reference sequence). The CDR3 loop reads CAWSVGTVNNQPQHF. CDR3 in DNA: TGTGCCTGGAGTGTCGGAACAGTAAACAATCAGCCCCAGCATTTT.

This chain joins TRBV5-4 and TRBJ2-7; TRBD1 is a possible D gene (5 bases). Germline-derived CDR1 and CDR2 are SGHNT and YYREEE (reference sequence). The CDR3 loop spans 15 amino acids. Trimming removed 3 bases from V and 6 bases from J, with 19 bases in between. The DNA for the CDR3 is TGTGCCAGCAGCTCAATAAGGCAGGGTCTTGCCGAGCAGTACTTC. As protein: CASSSIRQGLAEQYF. Combining the CDR3 with reference TRBV5-4 and TRBJ2-7 gives the whole variable domain ETGVTQSPTHLIKTRGQQVTLRCSSQSGHNTVSWYQQALGQGPQFIFQYYREEENGRGNFPPRFSGLQFPNYSSELNVNALELDDSALYLCASSSIRQGLAEQYFGPGTRLTVT.

Worth noting for this clone: Other DNA sequences within the sample encode an identical CDR3. This chain connects TRBV5-1 to TRBJ2-7; 7 nucleotides match TRBD1. CDR1 is SGHRS, CDR2 YFSETQ, per germline. V lost 6 bases and J lost 2; bases outside the gene matches: 20. This CDR3 is built from 18 residues. CDR3 in amino acids: CASNPTRTGPFSTYEQYF. The CDR3 DNA is TGCGCCAGCAACCCAACTAGGACAGGCCCCTTCTCAACCTACGAGCAGTACTTC.

The chain has TRBV7-6 and TRBJ2-3; 9 bases fit TRBD1. The germline V gene has CDR1 SGHVS and CDR2 FNYEAQ. The CDR3 is 15 residues long. V trimming: 5 bases; J trimming: 1 base; junction bases outside the gene matches: 4. This CDR3 is CASSPGDRGTDTQYF. The CDR3 DNA sequence: TGTGCCAGCAGCCCGGGGGACAGGGGCACAGATACGCAGTATTTT.